Listed here is a single T cell receptor (beta chain). This may be a read error: a much more frequent sequence differs by one nucleotide. This specimen belongs to a study of T-cell reconstitution after alpha-beta-depleted transplantation in children. V lost 5 bases, J lost 6 bases, and 12 bases stayed unmatched. Germline CDR1 reads DFQATT; CDR2 reads SNEGSKA (reference sequence). The CDR3 totals 15 residues. Molecular barcoding with unique molecular identifiers was used for the TCRbeta library. Each CDR3 protein is one row after TCRdb ran MiXCR on the PCR reads. The sample lists some 600,000 distinct CDR3 sequences; approximately 15% were seen once.

This chain uses TRBV20-1 with TRBJ1-2; 10 bases are shared with TRBD1. The specimen was PBMCs from the stem cell graft donor, collected from the stem cell graft. The TCR originated in a human donor who donated a stem cell graft to a child with acute myeloid leukemia. CDR3 nucleotides: TGCAGTGCTTGGGACAGGGGACAATCAAACGATGGCTACACCTTC. Protein: CSAWDRGQSNDGYTF.